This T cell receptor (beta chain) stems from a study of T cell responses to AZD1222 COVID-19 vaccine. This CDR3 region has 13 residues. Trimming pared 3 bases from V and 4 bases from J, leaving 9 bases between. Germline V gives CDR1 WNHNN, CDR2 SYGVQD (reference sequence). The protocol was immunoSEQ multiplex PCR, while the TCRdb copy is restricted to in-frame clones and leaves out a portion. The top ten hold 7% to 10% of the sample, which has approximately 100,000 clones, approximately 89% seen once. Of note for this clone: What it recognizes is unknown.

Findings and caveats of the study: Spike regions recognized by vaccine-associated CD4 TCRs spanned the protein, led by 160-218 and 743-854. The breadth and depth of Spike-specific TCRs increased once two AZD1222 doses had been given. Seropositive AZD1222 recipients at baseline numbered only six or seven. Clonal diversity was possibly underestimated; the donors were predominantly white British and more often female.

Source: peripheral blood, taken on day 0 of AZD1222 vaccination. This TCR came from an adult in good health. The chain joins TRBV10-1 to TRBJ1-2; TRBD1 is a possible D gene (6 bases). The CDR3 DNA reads TGCGCCAGCAGTGATAACAGGGTCTATGGCTACACCTTC. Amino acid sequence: CASSDNRVYGYTF.